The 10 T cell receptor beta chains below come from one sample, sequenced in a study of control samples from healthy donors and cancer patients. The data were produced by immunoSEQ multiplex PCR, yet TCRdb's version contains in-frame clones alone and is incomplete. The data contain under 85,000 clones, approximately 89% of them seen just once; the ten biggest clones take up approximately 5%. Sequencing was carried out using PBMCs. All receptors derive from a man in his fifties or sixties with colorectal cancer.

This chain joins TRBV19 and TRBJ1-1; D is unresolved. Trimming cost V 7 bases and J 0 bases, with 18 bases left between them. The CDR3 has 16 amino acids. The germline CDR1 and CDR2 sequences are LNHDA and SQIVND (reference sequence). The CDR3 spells CASKLTPGGLNTEAFF. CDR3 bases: TGTGCCAGTAAACTAACCCCAGGAGGCCTGAACACTGAAGCTTTCTTT.

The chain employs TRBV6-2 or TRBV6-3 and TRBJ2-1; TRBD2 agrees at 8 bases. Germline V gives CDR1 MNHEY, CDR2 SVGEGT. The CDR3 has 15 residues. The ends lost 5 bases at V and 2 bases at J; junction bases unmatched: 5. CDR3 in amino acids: CASSTTAGAYNEQFF. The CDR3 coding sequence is TGTGCCAGCAGTACAACAGCGGGAGCCTACAATGAGCAGTTCTTC.

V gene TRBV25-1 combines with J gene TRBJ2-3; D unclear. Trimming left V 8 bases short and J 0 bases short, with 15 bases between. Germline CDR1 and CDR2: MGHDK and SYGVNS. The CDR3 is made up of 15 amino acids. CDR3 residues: CASQASKSSTDTQYF. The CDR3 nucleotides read TGTGCCAGCCAGGCCTCCAAATCTAGCACAGATACGCAGTATTTT.

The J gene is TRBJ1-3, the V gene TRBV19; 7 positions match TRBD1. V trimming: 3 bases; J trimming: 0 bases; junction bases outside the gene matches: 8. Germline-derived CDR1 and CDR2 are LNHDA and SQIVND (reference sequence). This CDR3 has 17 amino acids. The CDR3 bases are TGTGCCAGTAGTATCTGGGACAGTCGATTCTCTGGAAACACCATATATTTT. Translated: CASSIWDSRFSGNTIYF.

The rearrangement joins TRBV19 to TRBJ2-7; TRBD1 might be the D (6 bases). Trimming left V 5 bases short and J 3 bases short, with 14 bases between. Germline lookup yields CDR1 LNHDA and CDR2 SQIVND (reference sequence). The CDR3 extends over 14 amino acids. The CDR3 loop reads CASSFAGQYYEQYF. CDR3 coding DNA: TGTGCCAGTAGTTTCGCTGGACAGTACTACGAGCAGTACTTC.

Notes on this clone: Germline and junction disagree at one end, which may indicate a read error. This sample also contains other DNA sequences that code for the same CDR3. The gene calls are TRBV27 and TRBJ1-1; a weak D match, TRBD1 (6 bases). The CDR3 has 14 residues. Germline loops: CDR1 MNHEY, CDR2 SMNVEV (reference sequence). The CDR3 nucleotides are TGTGCCAGCGGTTTCCGGACAGTAAATACTGAAGCTTTCTTT. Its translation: CASGFRTVNTEAFF.

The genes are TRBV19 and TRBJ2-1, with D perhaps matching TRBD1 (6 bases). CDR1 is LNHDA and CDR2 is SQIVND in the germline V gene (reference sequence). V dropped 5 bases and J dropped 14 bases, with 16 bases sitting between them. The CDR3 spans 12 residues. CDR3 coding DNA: TGTGCCAGTAGTTCGGCCGGTGGGGGCGAGTTCTTC. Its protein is CASSSAGGGEFF. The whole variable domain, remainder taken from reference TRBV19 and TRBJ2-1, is DGGITQSPKYLFRKEGQNVTLSCEQNLNHDAMYWYRQDPGQGLRLIYYSQIVNDFQKGDIAEGYSVSREKKESFPLTVTSAQKNPTAFYLCASSSAGGGEFFGPGTRLTVL.

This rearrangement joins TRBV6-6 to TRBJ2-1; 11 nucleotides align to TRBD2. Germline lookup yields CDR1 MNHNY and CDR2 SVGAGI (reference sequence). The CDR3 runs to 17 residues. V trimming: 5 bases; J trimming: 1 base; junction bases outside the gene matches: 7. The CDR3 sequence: CASSPLSGGASYNEQFF. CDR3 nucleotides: TGTGCCAGCAGTCCGCTTAGCGGGGGGGCGTCCTACAATGAGCAGTTCTTC.

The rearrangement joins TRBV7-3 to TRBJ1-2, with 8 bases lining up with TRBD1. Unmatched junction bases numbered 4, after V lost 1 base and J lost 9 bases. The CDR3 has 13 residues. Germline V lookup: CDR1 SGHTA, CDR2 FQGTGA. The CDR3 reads CASSLNRGVSYTF. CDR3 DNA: TGTGCCAGCAGCTTAAACAGGGGGGTCAGCTACACCTTC.

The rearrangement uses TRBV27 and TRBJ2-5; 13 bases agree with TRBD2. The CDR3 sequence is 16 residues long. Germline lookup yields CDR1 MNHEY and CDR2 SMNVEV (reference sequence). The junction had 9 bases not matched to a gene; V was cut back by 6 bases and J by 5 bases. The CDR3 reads CASRPGLAGVGETQYF. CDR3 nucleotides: TGTGCCAGCAGACCCGGACTAGCGGGGGTCGGGGAGACCCAGTACTTC.